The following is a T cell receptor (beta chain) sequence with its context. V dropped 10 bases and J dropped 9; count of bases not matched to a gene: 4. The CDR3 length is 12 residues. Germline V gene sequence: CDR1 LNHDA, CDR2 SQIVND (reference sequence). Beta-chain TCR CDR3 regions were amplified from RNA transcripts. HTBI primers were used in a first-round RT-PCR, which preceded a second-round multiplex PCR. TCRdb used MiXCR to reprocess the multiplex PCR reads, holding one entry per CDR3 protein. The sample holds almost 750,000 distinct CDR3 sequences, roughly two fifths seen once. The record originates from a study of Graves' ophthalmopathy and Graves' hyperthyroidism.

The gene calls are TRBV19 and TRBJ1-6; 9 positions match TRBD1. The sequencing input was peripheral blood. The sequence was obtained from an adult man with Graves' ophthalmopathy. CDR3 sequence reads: CATTGGSSPLHF. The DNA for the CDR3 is TGTGCCACGACAGGGGGTTCTTCACCCCTCCACTTT.